A selection of T cell receptor beta chains follows, all from one sample in a study of identifying expanded T cells in peripheral blood. Generated by immunoSEQ multiplex PCR, the TCRdb table keeps only in-frame clones and is missing some. The sample yields approximately 75,000 clones, 85% to 90% seen once. The material sequenced was blood. Receptors were obtained from a person aged 18 to 70 in good health. The CDR3 runs from the conserved cysteine through the conserved F or W.

J gene | V gene | CDR3 protein
TRBJ1-2 | TRBV19 | CASTGGATYFYGYTF
TRBJ2-1 | TRBV4-1 | CASSELPSSYNEQFF
TRBJ2-1 | TRBV6-5 | CASREDRGNEQFF
TRBJ1-1 | TRBV29-1 | CSDWTLGTEAFF
TRBJ2-1 | TRBV18 | CASSPQGSSYNEQFF
TRBJ2-1 | TRBV5-1 | CASSHAQGNEQFF
. | TRBV5-1 | CASSPDGTGSYEQYF
TRBJ2-7 | TRBV6-6 | CASSGGYEQYF
TRBJ2-6 | TRBV7-9 | CASSLLKGGPSGANVLTF
TRBJ1-1 | TRBV19 | CASNPARGPTEAFF
TRBJ1-2 | TRBV29-1 | CSVAVNRADYGYTF
TRBJ2-5 | TRBV20-1 | CSARLETQYF
TRBJ2-7 | TRBV19 | CASRKGTGLSYEQYF
TRBJ2-7 | TRBV5-4 | CASSLGSFGFGSGVTYEQYF
TRBJ2-1 | TRBV9 | CASSASGTSGVLEQFF
TRBJ2-7 | TRBV5-4 | CASSPPGSGGHYEQYF
TRBJ2-2 | TRBV7-2 | CASRPDRVEGELFF
TRBJ1-2 | TRBV5-1 | CASSLGQGTYGYTF
TRBJ2-7 | TRBV14 | CASSHLSDRSLEYF
TRBJ1-5 | TRBV6-5 | CASSPRGTNQPQHF
TRBJ2-5 | TRBV19 | CASSISLRREQYF
TRBJ1-4 | TRBV2 | CASSTFEKLFF
TRBJ1-2 | TRBV19 | CASSMTSGSYGYTF
TRBJ1-5 | TRBV27 | CASSFGGNQPQHF
TRBJ1-1 | TRBV6-5 | CASSYSSFGGIEAFF
TRBJ1-1 | TRBV30 | CAWSAEVDTEAFF
TRBJ2-3 | TRBV29-1 | CSVDPNQLGATDTQYF
TRBJ2-7 | TRBV6-6 | CASIGREIYEQYF
TRBJ1-3 | TRBV5-5 | CASSLASGVGNTIYF
TRBJ1-1 | TRBV28 | CATLLNTEAFF
TRBJ1-1 | TRBV27 | CASSLRGDSTEAFF
TRBJ2-3 | TRBV30 | CAWSRPDTQYF
TRBJ1-3 | TRBV7-9 | CASSSTGVSGNTIYF
TRBJ1-6 | TRBV4-1 | CASSRSPRGDFSPLHF
TRBJ2-7 | TRBV21-1 | CASSSRDSSYEQYF
TRBJ2-7 | TRBV28 | CASSPWGGLYEQYF
TRBJ1-6 | TRBV5-6 | CASSLEARETGSPLHF
TRBJ1-6 | TRBV7-2 | CASSRQGTISYNSPLHF
TRBJ1-1 | TRBV11-2 | CASSRGGQDTEAFF
TRBJ2-1 | TRBV7-6 | CASSLMFRGAGGADEQFF
TRBJ2-1 | TRBV18 | CASSPPSLAYNEQFF
TRBJ2-7 | TRBV11-2 | CASSWGLAGGYEQYF
TRBJ2-7 | TRBV7-2 | CASSLETDRMGYEQYF
TRBJ1-5 | TRBV6-6 | CASSLRVLGNQPQHF
TRBJ2-7 | TRBV28 | CASSFVAGGNEQYF
TRBJ2-1 | TRBV2 | CASRGTGTGNEQFF
TRBJ2-7 | TRBV25-1 | CASRDRNYEQYF
TRBJ1-2 | TRBV7-2 | CASSRDTPITGYGYTF
TRBJ1-1 | TRBV21-1 | CASSTTYTEMNTEAFF
TRBJ1-1 | TRBV7-2 | CASSERGMNTEAFF
TRBJ1-6 | TRBV7-2 | CASSWTGMNSPLHF
TRBJ2-7 | TRBV14 | CASSQVLTGEIHEQYF
TRBJ2-7 | TRBV10-3 | CAISPGDHEQYF
TRBJ1-1 | TRBV21-1 | CASSKGDGYDTEAFF
TRBJ2-3 | TRBV4-2 | CASSQEEAWGTDTQYF